One TCR beta chain is described in this entry. Antigen unknown. Indicated treatment: oral pan-JAK inhibitor, 5-10 mg twice daily. From PBMCs, CD4+ and CD8+ T cells were sorted. Sequencing templates came from extracted RNA that was reverse transcribed into cDNA. Libraries were prepared by immunoSEQ multiplex PCR; TCRdb keeps only in-frame clonotypes and omits some of them. Among 100,000 to 140,000 clones listed, roughly 84% were seen once. These data belong to a study of CD8+ T cells in alopecia areata. Study-level results: Lesional scalp displayed greater clonality than normal scalp, most notably in alopecia totalis/universalis. Scalp specimens additionally yield sequences from normal skin's resident alphabeta T cells. Among patients, TCR sharing was less clear than in mice, a difference possibly due in part to HLA diversity in the patient population.

CDR1 is SGHNT and CDR2 is YYREEE in the germline V gene (reference sequence). V gave up 4 bases and J gave up 2 bases; unmatched junction bases: 4. The CDR3 is 14 residues long. This receptor was identified in a human donor with alopecia areata. This sample comprised CD8+ T cells sorted from blood, obtained at week 24, from a patient treated with tofacitinib. The chain combines TRBV5-4 with TRBJ2-7, with 9 nucleotides matching TRBD1. CDR3 coding DNA: TGTGCCAGCAGCGTACAGGGGGCCGCCTACGAGCAGTACTTC. Its translation is CASSVQGAAYEQYF.